This TCR beta chain appears in the sequencing data of a study of blood T cell repertoires in COVID-19. Study background: Whether acute or convalescent, the COVID-19 samples came from the United States, Italy and Spain.

Original handling: Amplification of reference gene primers provided the estimated nucleated cell counts. Data came from immunoSEQ multiplex PCR; TCRdb stores just in-frame clones and leaves some out. V, J and clone size are taken as reported in that table, and D and trimming were inferred from the DNA itself. The repertoire includes approximately 150,000 clones, approximately 86% of them detected once, and roughly 6.4% sits in the top ten. This clone showed up just once. V gave up 1 base and J gave up 4 bases, with 22 bases separating them. In germline, CDR1 is MGHRA, CDR2 YSYEKL. This CDR3 spans 18 amino acids. In terms of age and location, participants ranged from roughly 18 to 100 years and lived in about two dozen US areas. Cohort 3 donors were reported recovered after two negative PCRs, clearance, or symptom resolution.

The rearrangement uses TRBV4-1 and TRBJ1-2; no clear D gene. Sequenced input: PBMCs or T cells enriched from blood (not recorded which). The TCR sequence derives from a woman aged 40 to 50 who had recovered from COVID-19. The CDR3 spells CASSQAPFRRTPSYGYTF. CDR3 coding DNA: TGCGCCAGCAGCCAAGCCCCCTTTAGGAGAACTCCCTCCTATGGCTACACCTTC.